This T cell receptor (beta chain) was obtained from a study of CD8 T cells in Susac syndrome (dated by TCRdb to the late 2010s). Regarding the study in general: Whether CD8+ T cell activation and differentiation in Susac syndrome was antigen driven was tested using repertoire sequencing. Clonality of the CD8+ T cell repertoire was compared between over ten healthy donors, approximately 14 Susac syndrome patients and under 19 multiple sclerosis patients. Broad study findings and their caveats: The number of individuals in the TCR sequencing and HLA analysis was recognized as being relatively small.

On this clonotype: Its antigen target is currently unknown. No base qualities exist here, and no much larger clone lies one base off it.

V and J are trimmed by 5 bases and 4 bases, and the gene matches miss 5 bases of the junction. CDR1 MDHEN and CDR2 SYDVKM were looked up in the germline V gene. The CDR3 runs 15 amino acids, cysteine and phenylalanine included. The CDR3 DNA has 45 bases and is translated from base 1. RNA was extracted using the RNeasy kit, and roughly 0.5 to 1 ug of the RNA was reverse transcribed with random hexamers. The immunoSEQ multiplex PCR assay, covering 54 Vbeta and 13 Jbeta segments, was used to amplify TCR beta CDR3 regions. PCR amplification bias was corrected using a synthetic template baseline for primer optimization and computational correction. The source study handled its data this way. Reads were annotated to V, D and J genes per IMGT and analyzed with immunoSEQ Analyzer, keeping only productive sequences. To calculate clonality, Shannon entropy was normalized by log2 of the number of productive unique sequences and then subtracted from one. Public and private clones were assessed among the 100 most prevalent clones of each patient and control. Susac-specific clones were defined as absent from healthy and MS cohorts, 850 to 1,300 published viral clones and other ImmuneACCESS disease sequences. Using fastp trimming at Q25 and MiXCR clonotype assembly, TCRdb reanalyzed the public sequencing data and kept in-frame beta chains. Rows matching on CDR3 protein sequence are summarized as one entry with the most common DNA and genes. TCRdb's processing, not the study's, gives the V and J calls here. The sample table holds 120,000 to 150,000 distinct CDR3 sequences, of which 90% to 95% were seen once. Jointly, the top ten make up roughly 0.29% of the sample.

High-throughput TCR beta sequencing profiled peripheral blood CD8+ and CD4+ T cells from healthy donors, Susac syndrome patients and multiple sclerosis patients. Healthy donors were age- and sex-matched controls. Bulk CD8+ and CD4+ T cells were purified magnetically by negative isolation, whereas CD8+ TEMRA cells were enriched by FACS. Blood was collected in EDTA tubes and processed within 24 hours, with PBMCs isolated through density gradient centrifugation. PBMCs intended for TCR sequencing were cryopreserved in liquid nitrogen and thawed later in a water bath at 37 degrees C. A purity of at least 90% was achieved for sorted or isolated CD4+, CD8+ and CD8+ TEMRA cells.

The chain joins TRBV28 to TRBJ2-1; TRBD2 fits 10 bases in the junction. The sequence was collected from a human donor in good health. Sequencing used CD8+ T cells from PBMCs. The DNA sequence is TGTGCCAGCAGTCAGCTAGCGGGGGCATACAATGAGCAGTTCTTC. This codes for CASSQLAGAYNEQFF.